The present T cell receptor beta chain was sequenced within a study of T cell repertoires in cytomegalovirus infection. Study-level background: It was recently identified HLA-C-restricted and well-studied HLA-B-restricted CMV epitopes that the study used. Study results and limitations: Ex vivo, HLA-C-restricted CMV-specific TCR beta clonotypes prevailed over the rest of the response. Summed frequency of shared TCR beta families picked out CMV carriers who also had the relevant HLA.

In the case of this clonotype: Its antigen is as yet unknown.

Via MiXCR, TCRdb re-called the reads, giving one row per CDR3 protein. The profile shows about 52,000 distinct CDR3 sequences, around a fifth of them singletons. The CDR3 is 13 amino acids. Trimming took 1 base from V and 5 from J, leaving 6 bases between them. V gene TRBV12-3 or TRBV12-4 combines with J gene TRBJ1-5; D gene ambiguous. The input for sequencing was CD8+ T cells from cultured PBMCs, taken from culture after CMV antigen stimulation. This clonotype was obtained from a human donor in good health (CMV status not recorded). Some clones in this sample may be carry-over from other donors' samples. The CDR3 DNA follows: TGTGCCAGCAGTTTAGGGTGGGATCAGCCCCAGCATTTT. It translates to CASSLGWDQPQHF.